A single sample is the source of the 29 T cell receptor beta chains below, sequenced in a study of blood T cells in healthy people across ages. Primers used in a second PCR of roughly 6 to 11 cycles were a sample-barcoded 5' primer and a J-beta primer mix. TCRdb itself ran the 5' RACE reads through MiXCR, one entry per CDR3 protein. The sample has 850,000 to 1,000,000 distinct CDR3 sequences; roughly 50% are singletons. The sample taken for sequencing was blood. The receptor source for this set is a young man in good health.

The CDR3 reads CASSISALAGAYNEQFF. Written as DNA, the CDR3 is TGCGCCAGCAGTATCTCCGCACTAGCGGGGGCCTACAATGAGCAGTTCTTC. V usage is TRBV5-1 and J usage is TRBJ2-1; 11 bases align to TRBD2. The CDR3 consists of 17 residues. Germline CDR1 is SGHRS and CDR2 is YFSETQ. V was pared by 5 bases and J by 2 bases, with 9 bases of the junction left unmatched.

The V call is TRBV25-1, the J call TRBJ2-5; 7 bases align to TRBD1. Germline lookup yields CDR1 MGHDK and CDR2 SYGVNS. The CDR3 spans 16 residues. J gave up 2 bases and V 5 bases, and 11 bases lay outside the gene matches. The DNA for the CDR3 is TGTGCCAGCAGTTCTCCCCTAGGGACAGCACAAGAGACCCAGTACTTC. Residues: CASSSPLGTAQETQYF.

The chain is built from TRBV7-3 and TRBJ1-1; D may be TRBD1 (5 bases). The CDR3 has 11 amino acids. V was trimmed by 7 bases and J by 4 bases, leaving 7 bases between them. Germline loops: CDR1 SGHTA, CDR2 FQGTGA. The CDR3: CASMGPTEAFF. The CDR3 bases are TGTGCCAGCATGGGGCCCACTGAAGCTTTCTTT. Filled out from reference TRBV7-3 and TRBJ1-1, the complete variable domain reads GAGVSQTPSNKVTEKGKYVELRCDPISGHTALYWYRQSLGQGPEFLIYFQGTGAADDSGLPNDRFFAVRPEGSVSTLKIQRTERGDSAVYLCASMGPTEAFFGQGTRLTVV.

The chain links TRBV12-3 or TRBV12-4 to TRBJ2-4, with 7 bases matching TRBD2. This CDR3 spans 13 amino acids. Germline trimming cut 7 bases from V and 6 bases from J; bases unmatched to any gene: 6. The DNA for the CDR3 is TGTGCCAGCAAAGATACGGGGGGAAACATTCAGTACTTC. This sequence encodes CASKDTGGNIQYF.

V is TRBV5-6 and J is TRBJ1-1, with D possibly being TRBD1 (6 bases). The V end was cut by 1 base, the J end by 6 bases, with 28 bases between. Germline values: CDR1 SGHDT, CDR2 YYEEEE. There are 19 residues in the CDR3. The chain's CDR3 is CASSLPHQGRGSQAPEAFF. DNA of the CDR3: TGTGCCAGCAGCTTGCCGCATCAGGGGAGGGGCTCGCAGGCTCCTGAAGCTTTCTTT.

This chain connects TRBV6-1 to TRBJ1-2; a weak D match, TRBD1 (6 bases). CDR3 length equals 16 residues. V was pared by 3 bases and J by 7 bases, with 21 bases between. Germline assignment: CDR1 MNHNS and CDR2 SASEGT. CDR3 protein: CASSEATGTPGPGYTF. The CDR3 coding sequence is TGTGCCAGCAGTGAGGCCACCGGGACACCCGGCCCTGGCTACACCTTC.

The table lists this clonotype with many counts. This rearrangement joins TRBV28 to TRBJ2-7, with TRBD1 matching over 10 bases. Germline-derived CDR1 and CDR2 are MDHEN and SYDVKM. V was pared by 3 bases and J by 3 bases, with 2 bases of the junction left unmatched. The CDR3 has 14 residues. CDR3 sequence reads: CASSFRDRGYEQYF. CDR3 in DNA: TGTGCCAGCAGTTTCCGGGACAGGGGCTACGAGCAGTACTTC.

The V gene is TRBV27, the J gene TRBJ2-3; D not certain. The CDR3 has 13 residues. CDR1 and CDR2 (germline): MNHEY, SMNVEV (reference sequence). The V gene lost 5 bases and the J gene lost 5 bases, with 11 bases spanning the gap. The CDR3 sequence: CASSVVQEDTQYF. CDR3 nucleotide sequence: TGTGCCAGCAGTGTAGTTCAGGAAGATACGCAGTATTTT.

Only one count was recorded for this clonotype. V and J are TRBV7-6 and TRBJ1-4, with a weak D call TRBD1 (5 bases). The CDR3 totals 16 residues. Trimming removed 1 base at V and 2 bases at J, with 11 bases between. Germline V CDR1 and CDR2: SGHVS, FNYEAQ. The CDR3 protein is CASSLDGGGTNEKLFF. Here the CDR3 DNA reads TGTGCCAGCAGCTTAGACGGTGGGGGGACTAATGAAAAACTGTTTTTT.

The CDR3 nucleotides read TGCAGCGTTGAAAGTAGCGGGGAGTCCTACGAGCAGTACTTC. This translates into CSVESSGESYEQYF. The genes are TRBV29-1 and TRBJ2-7; 8 nucleotides align to TRBD2. V was pared by 2 bases and J by 1 base, with 4 bases of the junction left unmatched. This CDR3 comprises 14 residues. The germline CDR1 and CDR2 sequences are SQVTM and ANQGSEA.

This clonotype was detected once. The V and J genes are TRBV2 and TRBJ1-1, with 7 bases aligning to TRBD1. The germline CDR1 and CDR2 sequences are SNHLY and FYNNEI. Trimming removed 10 bases from V and 0 bases from J; junction bases left unmatched: 8. There are 14 residues in the CDR3. CDR3 in DNA: TGTGCCACCCAGGGGGGTGAGGTGAACACTGAAGCTTTCTTT. Translation gives CATQGGEVNTEAFF. Looking up the rest from reference TRBV2 and TRBJ1-1 gives the full variable domain: EPEVTQTPSHQVTQMGQEVILRCVPISNHLYFYWYRQILGQKVEFLVSFYNNEISEKSEIFDDQFSVERPDGSNFTLKIRSTKLEDSAMYFCATQGGEVNTEAFFGQGTRLTVV.

V and J are TRBV6-2 or TRBV6-3 and TRBJ2-1; 12 nucleotides line up with TRBD1. J lost 3 bases, V lost 5 bases, and 5 bases had no gene match. CDR1 is MNHEY, CDR2 SVGEGT, per germline. This CDR3 has 16 amino acids. In nucleotides, the CDR3 is TGTGCCAGCAGTAGTGGGACAGGGGGCTACTACAATGAGCAGTTCTTC. Translated, it gives CASSSGTGGYYNEQFF.

In this sample, this clonotype turned up a few times. The genes are TRBV12-3 or TRBV12-4 and TRBJ1-2; D gene ambiguous. Trimming left V 8 bases short and J 3 bases short, with 10 bases between. The CDR3 is 12 amino acids. CDR3 protein: CASARLHYGYTF. The CDR3 DNA follows: TGTGCCAGCGCTCGTTTGCACTATGGCTACACCTTC.

The chain employs TRBV7-6 and TRBJ1-2; D remains ambiguous. CDR3 length: 14 residues. V was cut by 1 base and J by 5 bases, with 11 bases left in between. Germline V gene data show CDR1 as SGHVS and CDR2 as FNYEAQ. CDR3 loop: CASSLVHKGYGYTF. Here the CDR3 DNA reads TGTGCCAGCAGCTTAGTCCATAAAGGATATGGCTACACCTTC.

This chain uses TRBV12-5 with TRBJ2-7; D call uncertain. This CDR3 has 12 residues. V gave up 5 bases and J gave up 6 bases, with 11 bases separating them. Germline V gene lookup returns CDR1 LGHNT and CDR2 FRNRAP. The CDR3 spells CASGPRTSEQYF. DNA of the CDR3: TGTGCTAGTGGTCCCCGGACCTCCGAGCAGTACTTC.

V is TRBV18 and J is TRBJ2-3; tentative D call: TRBD1 (5 bases). The CDR3 is 12 amino acids. Trimming stripped 8 bases from V and 4 bases from J, with 10 bases between. From germline, CDR1 is KGHSH and CDR2 LQKENI. CDR3 sequence reads: CASARQSDTQYF. As DNA, the CDR3 is TGTGCCAGCGCTCGACAGTCAGATACGCAGTATTTT. Full variable domain (outside the CDR3, taken from reference TRBV18 and TRBJ2-3): NAGVMQNPRHLVRRRGQEARLRCSPMKGHSHVYWYRQLPEEGLKFMVYLQKENIIDESGMPKERFSAEFPKEGPSILRIQQVVRGDSAAYFCASARQSDTQYFGPGTRLTVL.

This clonotype was found a few times. The rearrangement links TRBV6-6 to TRBJ2-7, with D possibly being TRBD1 (6 bases). This CDR3 is built from 15 residues. V was cut by 4 bases and J by 0 bases, with 13 bases left in between. Germline V gene sequence: CDR1 MNHNY, CDR2 SVGAGI (reference sequence). The CDR3 DNA follows: TGTGCCAGCAGTTCCGCACAGGGCCTCTCCTACGAGCAGTACTTC. Its protein is CASSSAQGLSYEQYF.

The chain carries TRBV20-1 and TRBJ2-7, with D uncertain. The germline V gene has CDR1 DFQATT and CDR2 SNEGSKA (reference sequence). Trimming took off 0 bases at V and 2 bases at J, with 11 bases between the two ends. The CDR3 has 14 amino acids. CDR3 protein: CSARDRRQPYEQYF. CDR3 DNA sequence: TGCAGTGCTAGAGATCGAAGGCAGCCCTACGAGCAGTACTTC.

Here the CDR3 DNA reads TGTGCCACCGAATCAGGGGGTGATACGCAGTATTTT. Translation: CATESGGDTQYF. The chain links TRBV6-1 to TRBJ2-3, with 7 bases matching TRBD1. The germline CDR1 and CDR2 sequences are MNHNS and SASEGT. V was pared by 10 bases and J by 6 bases, with 7 bases of the junction left unmatched. The CDR3 totals 12 residues.

This clonotype has only a few counts. The chain links TRBV7-2 to TRBJ2-5, with D hard to call. The germline gives CDR1 SGHTA, CDR2 FQGNSA. The CDR3 runs to 13 residues. V lost 3 bases and J 4 bases, leaving 9 bases between the germline ends. DNA of the CDR3: TGTGCCAGCAGCTTTATCTGGGGAGAGACCCAGTACTTC. Its translation: CASSFIWGETQYF.

The CDR3 sequence: CSASWLAGGSSYNEQFF. The CDR3, as DNA: TGCAGTGCTAGCTGGCTAGCGGGGGGGAGCTCCTACAATGAGCAGTTCTTC. This chain uses TRBV20-1 with TRBJ2-1; 12 bases are a match to TRBD2. The CDR3 sequence is 17 residues long. CDR1 is DFQATT, CDR2 SNEGSKA, per germline (reference sequence). Unmatched junction bases numbered 6, after V lost 3 bases and J lost 0 bases.

This clonotype was observed a few times. The rearrangement joins TRBV6-2 or TRBV6-3 to TRBJ2-5; 13 bases align to TRBD2. The germline CDR1 and CDR2 sequences are MNHEY and SVGEGT. The CDR3 totals 19 residues. V shed 5 bases, J shed 0 bases, and the junction held 12 bases outside the gene matches. The CDR3 sequence: CASSTAGTSGVKNQETQYF. The CDR3 nucleotides read TGTGCCAGCAGTACGGCCGGGACTAGCGGGGTGAAAAACCAAGAGACCCAGTACTTC.

This clonotype was detected once. The chain carries TRBV29-1 and TRBJ2-7; TRBD1 agrees at 9 bases. The length of the CDR3 is 13 residues. V lost 7 bases and J lost 4; bases outside the gene matches: 8. From germline, CDR1 is SQVTM and CDR2 ANQGSEA. The CDR3: CSASSQGAYEQYF. In DNA form, the CDR3 reads TGCAGCGCCTCCTCACAGGGGGCTTACGAGCAGTACTTC.

Concerning this clonotype itself: The germline gene is not matched at one end of the junction; a read error may be the cause. This rearrangement joins TRBV25-1 to TRBJ2-3; no definite D call. The CDR3 consists of 14 residues. Germline CDR1 MGHDK, CDR2 SYGVNS. In DNA, the CDR3 is TGTGCCGGCAGTGCCCCTCTGGCCCCAGATACGCAGTATTTT. Translating gives CAGSAPLAPDTQYF.

In DNA, the CDR3 is TGCGCCAGCAGCCAGGCCCGGGACCGCCACACAGATACGCAGTATTTT. Translation: CASSQARDRHTDTQYF. V usage is TRBV4-3 and J usage is TRBJ2-3; either TRBD1 or TRBD2 may fit D (5 bases each). The germline V gene has CDR1 LGHNA and CDR2 YSLEER. Trimming removed 3 bases at V and 2 bases at J, with 15 bases between. The CDR3 is made up of 16 amino acids.

The chain joins TRBV15 to TRBJ1-5, with D hard to call. V shed 2 bases and J shed 2 bases, with 7 bases lying between them. Germline V CDR1 and CDR2: LNHNV, YYDKDF (reference sequence). CDR3 size: 14 residues. In DNA, the CDR3 is TGTGCCACCAGCAGACCTTGGGGCAATCAGCCCCAGCATTTT. Encoded protein: CATSRPWGNQPQHF.

The chain couples TRBV28 to TRBJ2-7; possible D gene TRBD1, 5 bases. Trimming pared 5 bases from V and 7 bases from J, leaving 18 bases between. The V gene's germline CDR1 is MDHEN and CDR2 SYDVKM. The CDR3 covers 14 residues. The CDR3 region has the DNA TGTGCCAGCAGTCCATCCTCCAGGGATCGGGAGCAGTACTTC. This gives the protein CASSPSSRDREQYF.

In its sample, this clonotype was seen a few times. The chain links TRBV5-1 to TRBJ2-3; 10 bases line up with TRBD2. The length of the CDR3 is 14 residues. With 10 bases clipped from V and 6 bases from J, the junction kept 11 bases outside the gene matches. Germline values: CDR1 SGHRS, CDR2 YFSETQ. The CDR3 loop is CAGSSGGVSDTQYF. The DNA for the CDR3 is TGCGCCGGCTCCAGCGGGGGGGTTTCTGATACGCAGTATTTT.

V gene TRBV7-8 combines with J gene TRBJ1-5; 7 bases are shared with TRBD1. The ends lost 2 bases at V and 6 bases at J; junction bases unmatched: 13. The CDR3 runs to 17 residues. Germline V gene data show CDR1 as SGHVS and CDR2 as FQNEAQ. In DNA form, the CDR3 reads TGTGCCAGCAGCTTAATTCTTTTGTCAGGGGGGGGTCAGCCCCAGCATTTT. It yields the protein CASSLILLSGGGQPQHF.